This T cell receptor (beta chain) is drawn from a study of control samples from healthy donors and cancer patients. V lost 6 bases to trimming and J lost 4 bases, with 13 bases between them. Germline loops: CDR1 MNHEY, CDR2 SVGAGI. This CDR3 has 15 amino acids. In its sample, this clone was seen once. Generated by immunoSEQ multiplex PCR, the TCRdb table keeps only in-frame clones and is missing some. The sample shows roughly 100,000 clones, roughly 89% of them seen only once. This receptor was obtained from a man aged 55-75 years with lung cancer. The chain recombines TRBV6-5 with TRBJ1-6, with a tentative D call TRBD1 (5 bases). The source material was PBMCs. DNA of the CDR3: TGTGCCAGCAGGGGGACTCCGGGTTATAATTCACCCCTCCACTTT. Translation gives CASRGTPGYNSPLHF.